Listed here are 31 T cell receptor beta chains from one sample, sequenced in a study of cytomegalovirus exposure and HLA in healthy donors listed by TCRdb under 2017. Libraries came from the immunoSEQ multiplex PCR assay. The multiplex PCR relied on a mix of 60 forward primers for TCR Vbeta segments and 13 reverse primers for TCR Jbeta segments. Here the immuneACCESS table is served through TCRdb, limited to in-frame sequences with V and J called. Missing clones are a known gap in these copies; in checked studies unresolved V genes cover under half, and the rest lacks a known reason. In this sample the table shows about 270,000 clones, more than 55% of which occur a single time. The ten largest make up about 2.2% of the sample. The sequenced material came from PBMCs. The receptors stem from a female donor in good health and CMV-seronegative.

V usage is TRBV10-1 and J usage is TRBJ1-2, with 9 bases identical to TRBD1. The germline gives CDR1 WNHNN, CDR2 SYGVQD (reference sequence). After removal of 3 bases from V and 6 bases from J, the junction contained 5 bases not matched to a gene. The CDR3 sequence is 14 residues long. In DNA form, the CDR3 reads TGCGCCAGCAGTGACTTGGACAGGGGAAATGGCTACACCTTC. It translates to CASSDLDRGNGYTF.

The DNA for the CDR3 is TGTGCCAGCAGGGCCGACGGTCCTAGCGTTTGGGGTCAGTACTTC. It is translated as CASRADGPSVWGQYF. V is TRBV6-1 and J is TRBJ2-5, with D tentatively TRBD2 (6 bases). The V end lost 6 bases, the J end lost 11 bases, and 25 bases lay between the germline ends. The length of the CDR3 is 15 residues. Germline V CDR1 and CDR2: MNHNS, SASEGT.

This clone was recorded only once. A read error may produce the germline difference seen at one junction end. The V call is TRBV19, the J call TRBJ2-2; 7 bases match TRBD1. The germline V gene has CDR1 LNHDA and CDR2 SQIVND (reference sequence). This CDR3 spans 16 amino acids. In DNA, the CDR3 is TGTGCCAGTAGCATAGACAGGGATTGGGACACCGGGGAGCTGTTTTTT. It is translated as CASSIDRDWDTGELFF.

J is TRBJ2-2 and V is TRBV7-9; 7 bases match TRBD1. The CDR3 length is 13 residues. Trimming took 11 bases from V and 5 from J; bases not matched to a gene: 8. Germline CDR1 and CDR2: SEHNR and FQNEAQ (reference sequence). DNA for the CDR3: TGTGCCGGCAATAAGGGGGCAACCGGGGAGCTGTTTTTT. Protein sequence: CAGNKGATGELFF.

This chain joins TRBV7-8 and TRBJ1-6; D uncertain. The germline gives CDR1 SGHVS, CDR2 FQNEAQ. The V gene lost 1 base and the J gene lost 10 bases, with 11 bases spanning the gap. The CDR3 runs to 14 residues. For the CDR3, the DNA is TGTGCCAGCAGCTTAGGGGTAGGGAGGTCACCCCTCCACTTT. Translation: CASSLGVGRSPLHF.

This sequence joins TRBV11-2 and TRBJ2-7; maybe TRBD2 (6 bases). Per germline, CDR1 SGHAT and CDR2 FQNNGV. This CDR3 has 19 amino acids. V was pared by 3 bases and J by 0 bases, with 24 bases between. The CDR3 region is CASSLLRGGALPLSYEQYF. The CDR3 bases are TGTGCCAGCAGCTTGCTCCGAGGAGGGGCCCTACCTCTCTCCTACGAGCAGTACTTC.

The chain uses TRBV5-1 and TRBJ1-4; 7 bases are shared with TRBD1. Germline V gene lookup returns CDR1 SGHRS and CDR2 YFSETQ. Trimming removed 2 bases from V and 7 bases from J; junction bases left unmatched: 5. CDR3 length equals 14 residues. This CDR3 is CASSLQGRGEKLFF. The CDR3 nucleotides read TGCGCCAGCAGCTTACAGGGGCGCGGTGAAAAACTGTTTTTT.

This chain connects TRBV7-9 to TRBJ1-1, with a tentative D call TRBD1 (6 bases). Germline V lookup: CDR1 SEHNR, CDR2 FQNEAQ (reference sequence). CDR3 length: 14 amino acids. V gave up 4 bases and J gave up 5 bases, with 14 bases separating them. In DNA form, the CDR3 reads TGTGCCAGCAGCTCCCTCAGGGGAGGGACTGAAGCTTTCTTT. Translating gives CASSSLRGGTEAFF.

J is TRBJ2-5 and V is TRBV7-2, with TRBD1 identical over 8 bases. Losses at the gene ends were 1 base for V and 5 bases for J; bases not matched to a gene: 3. This CDR3 has 14 residues. The germline V gene encodes CDR1 SGHTA and CDR2 FQGNSA. The CDR3 reads CASSLGTGWETQYF. For the CDR3, the DNA is TGTGCCAGCAGCTTAGGGACAGGGTGGGAGACCCAGTACTTC.

The DNA for the CDR3 is TGTGCCAGCAATGCCCATGGCGGTGAGCAGTTCTTC. As protein: CASNAHGGEQFF. V is TRBV2 and J is TRBJ2-1; D is unclear. This CDR3 region has 12 residues. V was pared by 7 bases and J by 9 bases, with 13 bases between. CDR1 is SNHLY and CDR2 is FYNNEI in the germline V gene.

This clone was found a few times. This chain joins TRBV2 and TRBJ1-4; the D gene is possibly TRBD1 (5 bases). Germline-derived CDR1 and CDR2 are SNHLY and FYNNEI. The CDR3 sequence is 14 residues long. With 8 bases removed from V and 4 bases from J, the gap between germline ends came to 14 bases. The CDR3 is CASPPQGVNEKLFF. CDR3 sequence (DNA): TGTGCCAGCCCCCCGCAAGGGGTTAATGAAAAACTGTTTTTT.

The chain employs TRBV6-5 and TRBJ1-1, with TRBD1 identical over 9 bases. Germline CDR1 is MNHEY and CDR2 is SVGAGI. The CDR3 totals 15 residues. With V trimmed by 4 bases and J by 0 bases, 3 bases remained unmatched. This CDR3 is CASSWGQGLNTEAFF. CDR3 DNA sequence: TGTGCCAGCAGTTGGGGACAGGGATTGAACACTGAAGCTTTCTTT.

This clone has only a few counts. This CDR3 is CSVDLTGLKETQYF. DNA of the CDR3: TGCAGCGTGGACCTGACAGGGCTTAAGGAGACCCAGTACTTC. This chain links TRBV29-1 with TRBJ2-5; 7 nucleotides match TRBD1. With V trimmed by 6 bases and J by 5 bases, 12 bases remained unmatched. CDR1 and CDR2 (germline): SQVTM, ANQGSEA. The CDR3 is 14 amino acids.

This clone has only one observation. The chain employs TRBV7-9 and TRBJ2-3; perhaps TRBD2 as D (5 bases). The CDR3 sequence is 16 residues long. V gave up 5 bases and J gave up 0 bases, with 15 bases separating them. CDR1 is SEHNR, CDR2 FQNEAQ, per germline (reference sequence). CDR3 coding DNA: TGTGCCAGCAGCCCGCGGACTTTTACTAGCACAGATACGCAGTATTTT. It translates to CASSPRTFTSTDTQYF.

The chain is built from TRBV5-6 and TRBJ2-2; 14 bases are shared with TRBD2. The CDR3 runs 16 residues. Per germline, CDR1 SGHDT and CDR2 YYEEEE. V shed 4 bases, J shed 8 bases, and the junction held 7 bases outside the gene matches. This CDR3 reads CASSPGLAGVEGELFF. Here the CDR3 DNA reads TGTGCCAGCAGCCCGGGACTAGCGGGAGTTGAAGGGGAGCTGTTTTTT.

The sample holds one count of this clone. V and J are TRBV27 and TRBJ2-5; 9 bases align to TRBD1. TRBJ2-7 explains the end of the DNA better; the J call may be wrong. Germline assignment: CDR1 MNHEY and CDR2 SMNVEV (reference sequence). The CDR3 is made up of 15 amino acids. The CDR3 spells CASSLMGQGTYEQYF. DNA of the CDR3: TGTGCCAGCAGTTTAATGGGACAGGGTACCTACGAGCAGTACTTC.

This chain links TRBV5-1 with TRBJ2-5; 8 nucleotides align to TRBD1. Unmatched junction bases numbered 4, after V lost 3 bases and J lost 0 bases. The length of the CDR3 is 15 residues. In germline, CDR1 is SGHRS, CDR2 YFSETQ. In nucleotides, the CDR3 is TGCGCCAGCAGCTCAGGACAGGGTTACCAAGAGACCCAGTACTTC. It translates to CASSSGQGYQETQYF.

The chain joins TRBV15 to TRBJ2-4; tentative D call: TRBD1 (5 bases). The V gene lost 3 bases and the J gene lost 5 bases, with 14 bases spanning the gap. This CDR3 has 15 residues. Per the germline V gene, CDR1 is LNHNV and CDR2 is YYDKDF (reference sequence). For the CDR3, the DNA is TGTGCCACCAGCAGCCCCCAGGGATATGAAAACATTCAGTACTTC. This gives the protein CATSSPQGYENIQYF.

V and J are TRBV2 and TRBJ1-3; D unclear. The CDR3 consists of 14 residues. The V end lost 2 bases, the J end lost 0 bases, and 5 bases lay between the germline ends. Looked up from germline, CDR1 is SNHLY and CDR2 is FYNNEI. The CDR3 DNA follows: TGTGCCAGCAGTGAAATTAACTCTGGAAACACCATATATTTT. Protein sequence: CASSEINSGNTIYF. Filled out from reference TRBV2 and TRBJ1-3, the complete variable domain reads EPEVTQTPSHQVTQMGQEVILRCVPISNHLYFYWYRQILGQKVEFLVSFYNNEISEKSEIFDDQFSVERPDGSNFTLKIRSTKLEDSAMYFCASSEINSGNTIYFGEGSWLTVV.

This chain connects TRBV5-4 to TRBJ2-3, with D possibly being TRBD2 (6 bases). Between the trimmed V and J ends, which lost 2 bases and 2 bases, there was a span of 12 bases. This CDR3 region has 15 residues. Germline-derived CDR1 and CDR2 are SGHNT and YYREEE (reference sequence). The CDR3 protein is CASSFGGGTTDTQYF. The CDR3 nucleotides read TGTGCCAGCAGCTTTGGGGGAGGAACCACAGATACGCAGTATTTT.

This clone has just a few counts. This chain links TRBV27 with TRBJ2-1, with D possibly being TRBD2 (7 bases). V was clipped by 4 bases and J by 5 bases, with 21 bases between them. Per germline, CDR1 MNHEY and CDR2 SMNVEV (reference sequence). The CDR3 totals 17 residues. As DNA, the CDR3 is TGTGCCAGCAGTTCTGACATCCTAAGCGGGACAAACAATGAGCAGTTCTTC. Amino acid sequence: CASSSDILSGTNNEQFF.

This clone was counted only a few times. The chain links TRBV19 to TRBJ1-5; D is unclear. CDR3 length: 14 amino acids. CDR1 LNHDA and CDR2 SQIVND come from the germline V gene (reference sequence). The V end was cut by 3 bases, the J end by 3 bases, with 9 bases between. The CDR3 sequence is CASSIIRYNQPQHF. The CDR3 coding sequence is TGTGCCAGTAGTATTATACGGTACAATCAGCCCCAGCATTTT.

The J gene is TRBJ2-3, the V gene TRBV9; 9 nucleotides agree with TRBD1. The CDR3 is made up of 15 amino acids. Germline values: CDR1 SGDLS, CDR2 YYNGEE. The V and J ends lost 0 bases and 3 bases, in that order; junction bases with no gene match: 2. DNA for the CDR3: TGTGCCAGCAGCGTAGTTGGACAGGGGACAGATACGCAGTATTTT. Amino acids: CASSVVGQGTDTQYF.

The chain has TRBV6-1 and TRBJ2-3; TRBD2 matches 15 bases. The length of the CDR3 is 17 residues. V dropped 2 bases and J dropped 3; count of bases not matched to a gene: 3. CDR1 is MNHNS, CDR2 SASEGT, per germline. This chain's CDR3 is CASSETGTSGRTDTQYF. The CDR3 region has the DNA TGTGCCAGCAGTGAAACCGGGACTAGCGGGAGGACAGATACGCAGTATTTT.

The CDR3 loop reads CASSSGSTREETQYF. The CDR3 nucleotides read TGCGCCAGCAGTTCCGGGTCCACGCGAGAAGAGACCCAGTACTTC. The V gene is TRBV5-1, the J gene TRBJ2-5; no definite D call. The length of the CDR3 is 15 residues. Germline CDR1 and CDR2: SGHRS and YFSETQ. The germline V and J ends were trimmed by 5 bases and 3 bases, with 17 bases remaining between them.

The chain is built from TRBV5-4 and TRBJ1-2; D unclear. CDR1 and CDR2 (germline): SGHNT, YYREEE (reference sequence). Deletions cut 1 base from V and 6 bases from J, with 13 bases between. The CDR3 extends over 14 amino acids. In DNA form, the CDR3 reads TGTGCCAGCAGCTTGACAGCCTCTAATAATGGCTACACCTTC. This encodes CASSLTASNNGYTF.

As regards this clone: The same CDR3 is also encoded by other DNA sequences in this sample. The V gene is TRBV6-1, the J gene TRBJ1-5; 8 nucleotides agree with TRBD1. The trim removed 7 bases at V and 7 bases at J, leaving 9 bases unmatched. The CDR3 covers 14 residues. Germline assignment: CDR1 MNHNS and CDR2 SASEGT. CDR3 sequence (DNA): TGTGCCAGCACCGAATGGACAGGGCACCAGCCCCAGCATTTT. Its protein product is CASTEWTGHQPQHF.

This sequence joins TRBV7-9 and TRBJ1-1; 8 bases map to TRBD1. Losses at the gene ends were 4 bases for V and 8 bases for J; bases not matched to a gene: 0. The CDR3 covers 11 residues. Per germline, CDR1 SEHNR and CDR2 FQNEAQ (reference sequence). The CDR3 sequence: CASSWDREAFF. The CDR3 nucleotides are TGTGCCAGCAGCTGGGACAGGGAAGCTTTCTTT.

The chain employs TRBV7-9 and TRBJ2-7; 8 positions match TRBD1. The germline V gene encodes CDR1 SEHNR and CDR2 FQNEAQ (reference sequence). J gave up 3 bases and V 4 bases, and 5 bases lay outside the gene matches. The CDR3 has 14 residues. The CDR3 loop reads CASSSSTGGYEQYF. CDR3 DNA: TGTGCCAGCAGCTCGTCAACAGGGGGCTACGAGCAGTACTTC.

This clone was detected only a few times. The CDR3 is CATPGRANYGYTF. DNA of the CDR3: TGTGCCACCCCCGGGCGGGCAAACTATGGCTACACCTTC. This chain links TRBV28 with TRBJ1-2; D is unresolved. The germline CDR1 and CDR2 sequences are MDHEN and SYDVKM. The length of the CDR3 is 13 residues. The V and J ends lost 10 bases and 2 bases respectively, with 14 bases between them.

This clone has more than one count but fewer than ten. The rearrangement uses TRBV29-1 and TRBJ2-5; D may be TRBD1 (5 bases). CDR1 and CDR2 from the germline V gene are SQVTM and ANQGSEA. The CDR3 has 13 residues. V lost 2 bases and J 5 bases, leaving 12 bases between the germline ends. The chain's CDR3 is CSVEFGQGETQYF. CDR3 coding DNA: TGCAGCGTTGAATTTGGGCAGGGTGAGACCCAGTACTTC.